These 20 T cell receptor beta chains were sequenced from one sample in a study of cytomegalovirus exposure and HLA in healthy donors. PCR amplification relied on 60 Vbeta primers (plus 13 Jbeta primers). This table comes from immunoSEQ multiplex PCR, and its TCRdb copy is limited to in-frame clones, with some not included. Of roughly 250,000 clones listed, approximately 70% are singletons. The specimen was PBMCs. All receptors come from a female donor in good health and CMV-seronegative.

The rearrangement joins TRBV30 to TRBJ2-1, with 8 bases that match TRBD2. Germline loops: CDR1 GTSNPN, CDR2 SVGIG (reference sequence). The V gene end was trimmed by 1 base and the J gene end by 3 bases; junction bases not matched to a gene: 5. There are 15 residues in the CDR3. The CDR3 DNA reads TGTGCCTGGAGTGAATTAGCGGGACACTACAATGAGCAGTTCTTC. Its protein is CAWSELAGHYNEQFF.

The chain links TRBV7-7 to TRBJ2-1, with D tentatively TRBD2 (5 bases). The germline V and J ends were trimmed by 2 bases and 10 bases, with 12 bases remaining between them. The CDR3 is made up of 13 amino acids. Germline V CDR1 and CDR2: SSHAT, FNYEAQ (reference sequence). The CDR3 nucleotides read TGTGCCAGCAGCTTAACCACTAGTTTAGAGCAGTTCTTC. Its translation: CASSLTTSLEQFF. The full variable domain, completed using reference TRBV7-7 and TRBJ2-1, is GAGVSQSPRYKVTKRGQDVTLRCDPISSHATLYWYQQALGQGPEFLTYFNYEAQPDKSGLPSDRFSAERPEGSISTLTIQRTEQRDSAMYRCASSLTTSLEQFFGPGTRLTVL.

This sequence joins TRBV28 and TRBJ1-2, with D possibly matching TRBD1 (5 bases). This CDR3 spans 13 amino acids. From germline, CDR1 is MDHEN and CDR2 SYDVKM. Trimming removed 4 bases at V and 5 bases at J, with 11 bases between. The DNA of the CDR3 is TGTGCCAGCAGTTCAACAGGCGAATATGGCTACACCTTC. As protein: CASSSTGEYGYTF.

This clone was seen just once. The chain employs TRBV7-9 and TRBJ1-4, with D possibly matching TRBD1 (6 bases). V lost 1 base and J 7 bases, leaving 13 bases between the germline ends. Germline V gives CDR1 SEHNR, CDR2 FQNEAQ (reference sequence). CDR3 size: 15 residues. CDR3 sequence reads: CASSLDRAGGEKLFF. The CDR3 DNA is TGTGCCAGCAGCTTAGACAGGGCAGGCGGTGAAAAACTGTTTTTT.

V usage is TRBV4-1 and J usage is TRBJ1-3, with 7 bases aligning to TRBD1. The junction had 3 bases not matched to a gene; V was cut back by 4 bases and J by 0 bases. The length of the CDR3 is 15 residues. CDR1 MGHRA and CDR2 YSYEKL come from the germline V gene. The CDR3 DNA sequence: TGCGCCAGCAGCCCGGACAGGAACTCTGGAAACACCATATATTTT. It yields the protein CASSPDRNSGNTIYF.

The chain links TRBV19 to TRBJ2-5; TRBD1 matches at 12 bases. CDR3 size: 16 residues. The V gene's germline CDR1 is LNHDA and CDR2 SQIVND (reference sequence). V shed 4 bases, J shed 3 bases, and the junction held 6 bases outside the gene matches. The CDR3 DNA reads as TGTGCCAGTAGTACTCCGGGACAGGGGGCGAAAGAGACCCAGTACTTC. Residues: CASSTPGQGAKETQYF.

The genes are TRBV11-3 and TRBJ2-1; D is unclear. The germline CDR1 and CDR2 sequences are SGHNT and YENEEA. Between the trimmed V and J ends, which lost 5 bases and 3 bases, there was a span of 8 bases. The CDR3 covers 13 residues. The CDR3 coding sequence is TGTGCCAGCAGCCCTGGCGGCTACAATGAGCAGTTCTTC. Translated: CASSPGGYNEQFF.

This clone has more than one count but fewer than ten. V and J are TRBV27 and TRBJ1-5; D gene ambiguous. Germline V lookup: CDR1 MNHEY, CDR2 SMNVEV (reference sequence). The V and J ends lost 3 bases and 7 bases respectively, with 13 bases between them. This CDR3 comprises 14 residues. CDR3 protein: CASSFEGNGQPQHF. The CDR3, as DNA: TGTGCCAGCAGTTTCGAGGGTAATGGCCAGCCCCAGCATTTT.

The gene calls are TRBV28 and TRBJ2-1, with 9 positions matching TRBD2. The CDR3 length is 16 residues. CDR1 MDHEN and CDR2 SYDVKM come from the germline V gene. Germline trimming cut 3 bases from V and 3 bases from J; bases unmatched to any gene: 6. CDR3 region: CASSFGGRAIYNEQFF. CDR3 DNA: TGTGCCAGCAGTTTCGGCGGGAGGGCCATCTACAATGAGCAGTTCTTC.

The chain joins TRBV6-5 to TRBJ1-5; possible D gene TRBD1, 5 bases. The CDR3 spans 14 residues. Trimming shortened V by 8 bases and J by 2 bases, and 13 bases separated the two germline ends. CDR1 and CDR2 from the germline V gene are MNHEY and SVGAGI. CDR3 amino acids: CASAPLTGNQPQHF. CDR3 DNA: TGTGCCAGCGCTCCGTTGACAGGCAATCAGCCCCAGCATTTT.

The rearrangement joins TRBV5-6 to TRBJ2-3, with 7 bases matching TRBD2. CDR3 size: 13 residues. J was trimmed by 1 base and V by 7 bases; bases with no gene match: 3. Per the germline V gene, CDR1 is SGHDT and CDR2 is YYEEEE. The CDR3 here is CASERDRTDTQYF. The CDR3 DNA is TGTGCCAGCGAGCGGGATCGCACAGATACGCAGTATTTT.

The V and J genes are TRBV11-2 and TRBJ2-5, with 9 bases aligning to TRBD2. The end of the DNA aligns better with TRBJ2-7, so the J call may be wrong. Germline CDR1 is SGHAT and CDR2 is FQNNGV. This CDR3 has 13 residues. CDR3 in DNA: TGTGCCAGTAGACTAGCGGCAACCTACGAGCAGTACTTC. This sequence encodes CASRLAATYEQYF.

This chain joins TRBV30 and TRBJ2-7, with 10 bases identical to TRBD1. The CDR3 runs 17 residues. The J segment lost 2 bases and the V segment lost 1 base, leaving 11 bases of the junction unmatched. Germline V gene data show CDR1 as GTSNPN and CDR2 as SVGIG (reference sequence). As DNA, the CDR3 is TGTGCCTGGAGTGCCCGGGACAGGGGTCAAGGGGCCTACGAGCAGTACTTC. Its translation: CAWSARDRGQGAYEQYF. Full variable domain (outside the CDR3, taken from reference TRBV30 and TRBJ2-7): SQTIHQWPATLVQPVGSPLSLECTVEGTSNPNLYWYRQAAGRGLQLLFYSVGIGQISSEVPQNLSASRPQDRQFILSSKKLLLSDSGFYLCAWSARDRGQGAYEQYFGPGTRLTVT.

The chain couples TRBV9 to TRBJ1-5; TRBD1 aligns across 8 bases. CDR3 length equals 14 residues. The J segment lost 5 bases and the V segment lost 3 bases, leaving 4 bases of the junction unmatched. Germline CDR1 reads SGDLS; CDR2 reads YYNGEE. CDR3 nucleotide sequence: TGTGCCAGCAGCGCCACAGGGGGGGATCAGCCCCAGCATTTT. As protein: CASSATGGDQPQHF.

This chain joins TRBV9 and TRBJ1-4; 7 positions match TRBD1. CDR1 is SGDLS, CDR2 YYNGEE, per germline. The V and J ends lost 3 bases and 0 bases, in that order; junction bases with no gene match: 5. The CDR3 runs 16 residues. The CDR3 nucleotides read TGTGCCAGCAGCGGGGACAGCTACTCAACTAATGAAAAACTGTTTTTT. As protein: CASSGDSYSTNEKLFF.

This clone was counted only a few times. The chain couples TRBV18 to TRBJ1-1; no firm D call. Deletions cut 4 bases from V and 1 base from J, with 13 bases between. The CDR3 totals 15 residues. The V gene's germline CDR1 is KGHSH and CDR2 LQKENI. CDR3 in amino acids: CASSLGGGGNTEAFF. The CDR3 region has the DNA TGTGCCAGCTCACTCGGCGGAGGAGGGAACACTGAAGCTTTCTTT.

The V and J genes are TRBV6-5 and TRBJ2-1; 10 bases are shared with TRBD2. V was clipped by 2 bases and J by 0 bases; unmatched bases: 1. Germline-derived CDR1 and CDR2 are MNHEY and SVGAGI. The CDR3 runs to 16 residues. CDR3 region: CASSYASGSSYNEQFF. CDR3 DNA sequence: TGTGCCAGCAGTTACGCTAGCGGGAGCTCCTACAATGAGCAGTTCTTC.

This clone was found once. The CDR3 DNA reads as TGTGCCAGCAGCTTTGACAGGGGGAACACTGAAGCTTTCTTT. This translates into CASSFDRGNTEAFF. The chain combines TRBV11-2 with TRBJ1-1, with 8 nucleotides matching TRBD1. This CDR3 comprises 14 residues. CDR1 and CDR2 (germline): SGHAT, FQNNGV. Trimming took 3 bases from V and 1 from J; bases not matched to a gene: 1. Complete variable domain (other parts from reference TRBV11-2 and TRBJ1-1): EAGVAQSPRYKIIEKRQSVAFWCNPISGHATLYWYQQILGQGPKLLIQFQNNGVVDDSQLPKDRFSAERLKGVDSTLKIQPAKLEDSAVYLCASSFDRGNTEAFFGQGTRLTVV.

The chain carries TRBV2 and TRBJ2-1, with 10 bases matching TRBD2. CDR1 and CDR2 (germline): SNHLY, FYNNEI. CDR3 length equals 19 residues. V shed 4 bases and J 7 bases; nucleotides not matched to a gene: 19. Here the CDR3 reads CASSGGQGNSGRMGNEQFF. Here the CDR3 DNA reads TGTGCCAGCAGTGGAGGACAGGGTAATAGCGGGAGGATGGGGAATGAGCAGTTCTTC.

J is TRBJ2-7 and V is TRBV6-5, with D maybe TRBD2 (6 bases). This CDR3 comprises 15 residues. CDR1 MNHEY and CDR2 SVGAGI come from the germline V gene. Trimming stripped 5 bases from V and 0 bases from J, with 14 bases between. CDR3 residues: CASSRFSGPSYEQYF. In nucleotides, the CDR3 is TGTGCCAGCAGTCGATTCAGCGGGCCCTCCTACGAGCAGTACTTC.